The rows below give T cell receptor beta chains drawn from one sample of a study of vaccination effects on CD4 cells after COVID-19. The table came from immunoSEQ multiplex PCR; TCRdb's copy has only in-frame clones and leaves some out. The table lists about 41,000 clones, 55% to 75% of them singletons, with 26% in the top ten. Antigens of these TCRs are unknown. The sample in question was CD4+ T cells from PBMCs cultured with HCoV-OC43 spike peptides, obtained before COVID-19 vaccination. The receptors come from a human donor who received a COVID-19 vaccine. CDR3s include the opening cysteine and the closing phenylalanine or tryptophan. The D gene is left open where the match is weak. Clone sizes are given selectively: once, few, many, or a class where the clone is expanded.

clone size	D gene	V gene	J gene	CDR3 DNA	CDR3 protein
NA	NA	TRBV19	TRBJ1-3	TGTGCCAGCGGCCCCAGGGTTGGAAACACCATATATTTT	CASGPRVGNTIYF
NA	TRBD1	TRBV6-5	TRBJ1-2	TGTGCCAGCAGTTACCGAACAGGGGAGGATGGCTACACCTTC	CASSYRTGEDGYTF
few	NA	TRBV5-6	TRBJ2-5	TGTGCCAGCAGCTTGTTACGTAGCGGCGGCCAAGAGACCCAGTACTTC	CASSLLRSGGQETQYF
NA	NA	TRBV30	TRBJ2-3	TGTGCCTGGAGTGTAGGCGCGGGGTACGCAGATACGCAGTATTTT	CAWSVGAGYADTQYF
NA	NA	TRBV30	TRBJ1-4	TGTGCCTGGAGTGTACTAGGAGCCACTAATGAAAAACTGTTTTTT	CAWSVLGATNEKLFF
NA	NA	TRBV3-1/TRBV3-2	TRBJ1-1	TGTGCCAGCAGCCAAGTGGGAGGGGCCACTGAAGCTTTCTTT	CASSQVGGATEAFF
NA	NA	TRBV5-1	TRBJ1-1	TGCGCCAGCAGCTTGGATGGGGCTTACACTGAAGCTTTCTTT	CASSLDGAYTEAFF
NA	NA	TRBV21-1	TRBJ2-2	TGTGCCGGTTTACAGGGAGGAATGAATACCGGGGAGCTGTTTTTT	CAGLQGGMNTGELFF
NA	TRBD1	TRBV7-2	TRBJ1-5	TGTGCCAGCAGCTTAGCGACAGGGGGTGGCAATCAGCCCCAGCATTTT	CASSLATGGGNQPQHF
NA	NA	TRBV5-1	TRBJ1-1	TGCGCCAGCAGCTCTGGAGACAGGAACACTGAAGCTTTCTTT	CASSSGDRNTEAFF
few	NA	TRBV19	TRBJ1-1	TGTGCCAGTAGTATTTCGAACAGAGAAGCTTTCTTT	CASSISNREAFF
once	NA	TRBV30	TRBJ2-1	TGTGCCTGGACTAGGTCGGACGGGATGACGAACAATGAGCAGTTCTTC	CAWTRSDGMTNNEQFF
NA	NA	TRBV10-3	TRBJ2-3	TGTGCCATCAAGAGAGGCCCGGACACAGATACGCAGTATTTT	CAIKRGPDTDTQYF
NA	NA	TRBV7-9	TRBJ1-1	TGTGCCAGTAAGGGACAAATGAACACTGAAGCTTTCTTT	CASKGQMNTEAFF
NA	TRBD2	TRBV11-3	TRBJ2-5	TGTGCCAGCAGCTCGGGACTAGCGGATCAAGAGACCCAGTACTTC	CASSSGLADQETQYF
NA	NA	TRBV30	TRBJ1-1	TGTGCCTGGAGTAGGGGAGGAAACACTGAAGCTTTCTTT	CAWSRGGNTEAFF
NA	TRBD2	TRBV5-5	TRBJ2-5	TGTGCCAGCAGCACCGGGACTAGCGGGGTGACAGAGACCCAGTACTTC	CASSTGTSGVTETQYF
NA	NA	TRBV10-3	TRBJ2-7	TGTGCCATCAGTGAGTCCCCCGCCTACGAGCAGTACTTC	CAISESPAYEQYF
NA	TRBD1	TRBV6-5	TRBJ1-5	TGTGCCAGCACGTACAGGGGGAGCAAGGCCCAGCATTTT	CASTYRGSKAQHF
once	TRBD1	TRBV6-4	TRBJ1-2	TGTGCCAGCAGCTCGGGACAGGGGGGTAACTATGGCTACACCTTC	CASSSGQGGNYGYTF
NA	TRBD2	TRBV5-1	TRBJ2-7	TGCGCCAGCAGCTTGGCCGGGGCGCTAGCGGGGGTTGGCGAGCAGTACTTC	CASSLAGALAGVGEQYF
NA	NA	TRBV6-6	TRBJ1-5	TGTGCCAGCAGGAAAAGGGGGGGTGATCAGCCCCAGCATTTT	CASRKRGGDQPQHF
NA	NA	TRBV19	TRBJ1-3	TGTGCCAGTAGTAATGGATTCTCCGGAAACACCATATATTTT	CASSNGFSGNTIYF
NA	TRBD2	TRBV5-6	TRBJ2-1	TGTGCCAGCAGCTTGAATATGCTAGCGGGGGCCCGGGTCTTC	CASSLNMLAGARVF
once	TRBD1	TRBV5-1	TRBJ1-4	TGCGCCAGCAGCTCTGGACAGGGTAATGAAAAACTGTTTTTT	CASSSGQGNEKLFF
NA	NA	TRBV29-1	TRBJ1-4	TGCAGCGTTGGGGCCCCAGGGAATGAAAAACTGTTTTTT	CSVGAPGNEKLFF
NA	TRBD1	TRBV5-6	TRBJ1-2	TGTGCCAGCAGCTTTGGGCCAAAGGACAGGCAGTCCTATGGCTACACCTTC	CASSFGPKDRQSYGYTF
NA	TRBD1	TRBV6-6	TRBJ1-4	TGTGCCAGCAGTTCACCTCAGGGGGCATTTAATGAAAAACTGTTTTTT	CASSSPQGAFNEKLFF
NA	NA	TRBV6-2/TRBV6-3	TRBJ1-1	TGTGCCAGCAGCAGTACCGTAGGGAACACTGAAGCTTTCTTT	CASSSTVGNTEAFF
NA	TRBD1	TRBV6-5	TRBJ2-7	TGTGCCAGCAGTTGGGGATACAGGGGGCGTCCCTACGAGCAGTACTTC	CASSWGYRGRPYEQYF
NA	NA	TRBV28	TRBJ1-2	TGTGCCAGCAGTTTAGGGCAGGACATTAACTATGGCTACACCTTC	CASSLGQDINYGYTF
NA	NA	TRBV6-6	TRBJ2-1	TGTGCCAGCAGTTATATGGGTGGGGACTTGAATGAGCAGTTCTTC	CASSYMGGDLNEQFF
NA	NA	TRBV5-1	TRBJ1-6	TGCGCCAGCAGATTAGACAGCGGGGCGGGATCACCCCTCCACTTT	CASRLDSGAGSPLHF
once	TRBD1	TRBV5-4	TRBJ2-2	TGTGCCAGCAGCTTGGCGGAAGGGGGCTCGTACCGGGAGCTGTTTTTT	CASSLAEGGSYRELFF
once	TRBD1	TRBV25-1	TRBJ1-2	TGTGCCAGCAGCCGGGACAGGGATGGCTACACCTTC	CASSRDRDGYTF
NA	NA	TRBV11-3	TRBJ2-5	TGTGCCAGCAGCTACACAGGGTTAGGGACGTACCAAGAGACCCAGTACTTC	CASSYTGLGTYQETQYF
NA	NA	TRBV7-2	TRBJ1-2	TGTGCCAGCCTGATGGGGGGAGGCTACACCTTC	CASLMGGGYTF
NA	NA	TRBV7-3	TRBJ2-6	TGTGCCAGCAGCCGGACGAACTCTGGGGCCAACGTCCTGACTTTC	CASSRTNSGANVLTF
few	TRBD1	TRBV3-1/TRBV3-2	TRBJ1-3	TGTGCCAGCAGTCCCTCAGGGGGCTCTGGAAACACCATATATTTT	CASSPSGGSGNTIYF
few	NA	TRBV5-6	TRBJ1-5	TGTGCCAGCAGTCGACTCACTCAGCCCCAGCATTTT	CASSRLTQPQHF
NA	NA	TRBV28	TRBJ1-4	TGTGCCAGCAGTTTATCGGGGCAGGGCGGTGAAAAACTGTTTTTT	CASSLSGQGGEKLFF
NA	TRBD2	TRBV4-2	TRBJ2-5	TGTGCCAGCAGCCAAGCCCAGCGGGAGCAAGAGACCCAGTACTTC	CASSQAQREQETQYF
NA	TRBD2	TRBV4-3	TRBJ2-5	TGCGCCAGCAGCCAAGAGCGGGGGGGCCAAGAGACCCAGTACTTC	CASSQERGGQETQYF
few	NA	TRBV5-6	TRBJ2-1	TGTGCCAGCAGCGCGACAGGCGGTATACACAATGAGCAGTTCTTC	CASSATGGIHNEQFF
NA	NA	TRBV19	TRBJ2-2	TGTGCCAGTAGTAGGGGGACGGGCACCGGGGAGCTGTTTTTT	CASSRGTGTGELFF
NA	NA	TRBV7-6	TRBJ2-5	TGTGCCAGCAGAAACCCCGGGAGGGACAGGGCACAAGAGACCCAGTACTTC	CASRNPGRDRAQETQYF
once	TRBD2	TRBV30	TRBJ2-5	TGTGCCTGGAGTGTAAGCCGTCGCGGGGGGGAGACCCAGTACTTC	CAWSVSRRGGETQYF